This T cell receptor (beta chain) was sequenced in a study of shared clonotypes between healthy human individuals. General study findings and limits: Naive CD4 clonotype sharing across four donors was 4% to 5.5%. Only blood samples were collected, and tissue repertoires likely differ. Among the subsets, naive ones generally showed larger estimated richness than memory ones.

Every immunoSEQ plate was one replicate of a subset's evenly spread DNA. Measured with immunoSEQ multiplex PCR; TCRdb has only the in-frame clones, and not every one. The table has approximately 2,300,000 clones, 92% seen once. Note on this clone: Its specificity is not known.

The germline gives CDR1 SGHKS, CDR2 YYEKEE (reference sequence). The CDR3 is 13 residues long. V lost 2 bases and J 5 bases, leaving 10 bases between the germline ends. The source is a man younger than 35 in good health. Some clones in this sample may be carry-over from other donors' samples. Material for sequencing was naive CD4+ T cells from PBMCs. The subset here: CD45RA+ positively selected. This chain joins TRBV5-5 and TRBJ2-5; D uncertain. The DNA for the CDR3 is TGTGCCAGCAGCTTTCCCACGAGGGAGACCCAGTACTTC. Translating it yields CASSFPTRETQYF.